Following are 21 T cell receptor beta chains from one sample sequenced in a study of blood T cell repertoires in COVID-19. TCRdb keeps only in-frame clones here, not all; method: immunoSEQ multiplex PCR. Here the sample spans roughly 140,000 clones, approximately 80% being singletons. Sequenced input: peripheral blood. These receptors originate from a human donor in a cohort sampled during active COVID-19.

The chain is built from TRBV7-9 and TRBJ1-6, with 8 bases lining up with TRBD1. CDR1 is SEHNR and CDR2 is FQNEAQ in the germline V gene (reference sequence). The CDR3 extends over 14 amino acids. After removal of 5 bases from V and 6 bases from J, the junction contained 3 bases not matched to a gene. CDR3 loop: CASSQDRANSPLHF. The CDR3 DNA follows: TGTGCCAGCAGCCAGGACAGGGCTAATTCACCCCTCCACTTT.

The chain uses TRBV9 and TRBJ2-7; TRBD1 matches 8 bases. Germline V gives CDR1 SGDLS, CDR2 YYNGEE. This CDR3 comprises 14 residues. The V and J ends lost 3 bases and 4 bases, in that order; junction bases with no gene match: 6. The CDR3 DNA is TGTGCCAGCAGCGCCACAGGGGGGTCGTACGAGCAGTACTTC. The encoded protein is CASSATGGSYEQYF.

This chain uses TRBV5-4 with TRBJ1-2, with 7 bases lining up with TRBD1. CDR3 length equals 14 residues. The V segment lost 4 bases and the J segment 7 bases; nucleotides outside the gene matches: 10. The germline V gene encodes CDR1 SGHNT and CDR2 YYREEE (reference sequence). The DNA for the CDR3 is TGTGCCAGCAGCGCGGGACAGACGAGGGGTGGCTACACCTTC. Translated: CASSAGQTRGGYTF.

J is TRBJ2-5 and V is TRBV9, with TRBD2 identical over 7 bases. Germline V gives CDR1 SGDLS, CDR2 YYNGEE. Unmatched junction bases numbered 4, after V lost 0 bases and J lost 5 bases. This CDR3 is 14 amino acids long. The CDR3, as DNA: TGTGCCAGCAGCGTAGCGGGGGGAGCGGAGACCCAGTACTTC. It translates to CASSVAGGAETQYF.

V and J are TRBV6-4 and TRBJ1-6; D gene unclear. CDR3 size: 14 residues. Germline V gene data show CDR1 as MRHNA and CDR2 as SNTAGT. Trimming removed 5 bases from V and 4 bases from J, with 9 bases in between. The CDR3 sequence is CASSRDPYNSPLHF. The CDR3 nucleotides read TGTGCCAGCAGTCGGGATCCTTATAATTCACCCCTCCACTTT.

The V and J genes are TRBV5-4 and TRBJ2-5; 12 bases match TRBD2. V lost 2 bases and J lost 7; bases outside the gene matches: 9. CDR3 length: 16 residues. CDR1 is SGHNT and CDR2 is YYREEE in the germline V gene (reference sequence). The CDR3 sequence is CASSFPSGGAKATQYF. The CDR3 DNA sequence: TGTGCCAGCAGCTTCCCTAGCGGGGGGGCCAAGGCGACCCAGTACTTC.

The J gene is TRBJ2-5, the V gene TRBV6-5, with D unresolved. From germline, CDR1 is MNHEY and CDR2 SVGAGI. This CDR3 is built from 14 residues. Trimming left V 0 bases short and J 2 bases short, with 7 bases between. DNA for the CDR3: TGTGCCAGCAGTTACTCGTTTGTACAAGAGACCCAGTACTTC. It codes for CASSYSFVQETQYF.

The rearrangement links TRBV6-2 or TRBV6-3 to TRBJ1-5; possibly TRBD1 for D (5 bases). The CDR3 is 14 amino acids. Germline CDR1 MNHEY, CDR2 SVGEGT. Trimming cost V 5 bases and J 6 bases, with 14 bases left between them. The CDR3 DNA sequence: TGTGCCAGCAGTGGTCCAGGGATTGTTCAGCCCCAGCATTTT. This codes for CASSGPGIVQPQHF.

The table lists this clone with a count of one. The CDR3 spells CATSDQTGGWTQYF. The CDR3 region has the DNA TGTGCCACCAGTGATCAGACAGGGGGTTGGACGCAGTATTTT. The J gene is TRBJ2-3, the V gene TRBV24-1; 9 bases are shared with TRBD1. V shed 3 bases and J 9 bases; nucleotides not matched to a gene: 6. The CDR3 extends over 14 amino acids. The germline CDR1 and CDR2 sequences are KGHDR and SFDVKD.

V usage is TRBV30 and J usage is TRBJ1-6; D is uncertain. Germline CDR1 and CDR2: GTSNPN and SVGIG (reference sequence). The CDR3 contains 13 residues. V dropped 4 bases and J dropped 10 bases, with 14 bases sitting between them. The chain's CDR3 is CAWKTRFFSPLHF. The CDR3 region has the DNA TGTGCCTGGAAAACCAGATTTTTCTCACCCCTCCACTTT.

This clone appeared a single time. V and J are TRBV5-6 and TRBJ1-2; 7 bases agree with TRBD1. V gave up 4 bases and J gave up 3 bases; unmatched junction bases: 6. This CDR3 is built from 14 residues. The germline V gene has CDR1 SGHDT and CDR2 YYEEEE. The CDR3 DNA follows: TGTGCCAGCAGCGTATCGGGACAGTACTATGGCTACACCTTC. Protein sequence: CASSVSGQYYGYTF.

V and J are TRBV7-6 and TRBJ2-3, with 8 bases matching TRBD1. V lost 5 bases, J lost 4 bases, and 11 bases stayed unmatched. Per the germline V gene, CDR1 is SGHVS and CDR2 is FNYEAQ. This CDR3 region has 16 residues. The CDR3 protein is CASSTRPGQASDTQYF. The CDR3 coding sequence is TGTGCCAGCAGCACCCGACCGGGACAGGCATCAGATACGCAGTATTTT. Complete variable domain (other parts from reference TRBV7-6 and TRBJ2-3): GAGVSQSPRYKVTKRGQDVALRCDPISGHVSLYWYRQALGQGPEFLTYFNYEAQQDKSGLPNDRFSAERPEGSISTLTIQRTEQRDSAMYRCASSTRPGQASDTQYFGPGTRLTVL.

V usage is TRBV3-1 (or the pseudogene TRBV3-2) and J usage is TRBJ1-6; D remains ambiguous. V lost 3 bases and J lost 7, with 13 bases in between. The CDR3 spans 15 residues. Per germline, CDR1 LGHDT and CDR2 YNNKEL (reference sequence). In DNA form, the CDR3 reads TGTGCCAGCAGCCAGTCGGGCAGCGGGAATTCACCCCTCCACTTT. This encodes CASSQSGSGNSPLHF.

The gene calls are TRBV30 and TRBJ1-2; 8 positions match TRBD1. From germline, CDR1 is GTSNPN and CDR2 SVGIG (reference sequence). The CDR3 has 14 residues. Losses at the gene ends were 4 bases for V and 7 bases for J; bases not matched to a gene: 11. This CDR3 reads CAWTPGQGMSGYTF. Written as DNA, the CDR3 is TGTGCCTGGACCCCCGGACAGGGAATGAGTGGCTACACCTTC.

This rearrangement joins TRBV19 to TRBJ1-2, with 11 positions matching TRBD1. The CDR3 loop spans 14 amino acids. Germline CDR1 is LNHDA and CDR2 is SQIVND (reference sequence). Unmatched junction bases numbered 0, after V lost 0 bases and J lost 6 bases. In nucleotides, the CDR3 is TGTGCCAGTAGTATAGAGGACAGGGGGCATGGCTACACCTTC. Translating it yields CASSIEDRGHGYTF.

The CDR3 is CASSQRSSSGANVLTF. The CDR3 nucleotides are TGCGCCAGCAGCCAACGCTCCAGCTCTGGGGCCAACGTCCTGACTTTC. The rearrangement links TRBV4-3 to TRBJ2-6; no reliable D call. Germline CDR1 and CDR2: LGHNA and YSLEER. Trimming took 2 bases from V and 0 from J, leaving 8 bases between them. The CDR3 extends over 16 amino acids.

V and J are TRBV7-3 and TRBJ2-5; D remains ambiguous. From germline, CDR1 is SGHTA and CDR2 FQGTGA. This CDR3 region has 11 residues. V lost 4 bases and J lost 7, with 7 bases in between. The CDR3 loop reads CASSSGATQYF. DNA of the CDR3: TGTGCCAGCAGCTCCGGAGCGACCCAGTACTTC.

This clone was observed once. This chain uses TRBV29-1 with TRBJ1-4; TRBD1 aligns across 8 bases. Per germline, CDR1 SQVTM and CDR2 ANQGSEA. This CDR3 has 14 amino acids. V shed 7 bases, J shed 0 bases, and the junction held 4 bases outside the gene matches. CDR3 sequence: CSARQGTTNEKLFF. The CDR3 bases are TGCAGCGCTAGACAGGGGACAACTAATGAAAAACTGTTTTTT.

V and J are TRBV9 and TRBJ2-1, with TRBD1 identical over 8 bases. Trimming removed 0 bases from V and 4 bases from J; junction bases left unmatched: 9. The germline V gene has CDR1 SGDLS and CDR2 YYNGEE. The CDR3 runs 17 residues. The CDR3 here is CASSVVPGGEGYNEQFF. CDR3 DNA sequence: TGTGCCAGCAGCGTAGTTCCAGGGGGCGAAGGTTACAATGAGCAGTTCTTC.

The CDR3 coding sequence is TGTGCCAGCAGTCAACCGGGACAGGGGGGTGAAAAACTGTTTTTT. It yields the protein CASSQPGQGGEKLFF. The chain employs TRBV28 and TRBJ1-4, with TRBD1 matching 11 bases. Germline lookup yields CDR1 MDHEN and CDR2 SYDVKM. The CDR3 length is 15 residues. With 5 bases clipped from V and 7 bases from J, the junction kept 6 bases outside the gene matches.

V gene TRBV5-1 combines with J gene TRBJ2-4, with 10 bases fitting TRBD1. CDR3 length equals 15 residues. Unmatched junction bases numbered 8, after V lost 5 bases and J lost 6 bases. Germline V lookup: CDR1 SGHRS, CDR2 YFSETQ. In DNA form, the CDR3 reads TGCGCCAGCAGACAAGACAGGGGGCTAGGAAACATTCAGTACTTC. Translating gives CASRQDRGLGNIQYF.